This T cell receptor beta chain was documented in a study of neurological immune-mediated disorders (dated by TCRdb to the late 2010s). Some background on the complete study: Among the 35 or so multiple sclerosis patients, relapsing-remitting MS was present in 31 and secondary progressive MS was present in 3. Using UMI-based sequencing, the study compared peripheral blood TCR-beta repertoires from patients with HTLV-I-associated myelopathy (HAM/TSP), patients with multiple sclerosis, and healthy controls. The roughly 110 TCR-beta libraries included longitudinal samples, technical triplicates and paired sorted CD4+ and CD8+ T-cell subsets alongside PBMC samples. The cohort was made up of around 70 subjects, consisting of 14 HAM/TSP patients, some 35 multiple sclerosis patients and around 20 healthy controls.

To synthesize cDNA, template-switch 5'RACE was performed with a primer carrying a 10-nucleotide random unique molecular identifier so that each TCR transcript was tagged. Over 180 million TCR-beta sequences, covering 15-18 subjects, were produced in each sequencing run. The RNeasy kit was used for extraction of total RNA. Using the KAPA Real-time Library Amplification kit, TCR-beta VDJ regions were amplified with primers for the TCR constant region and the 5'RACE anchor. A first PCR added sample indexes and Illumina adaptors, after which a second PCR increased the library yield. After purification with Ampure beads, the TCR product of roughly 650 bp was size-selected on a 2% E-gel SizeSelection system. Before pooling, libraries had their quality checked on a Bioanalyzer, their concentration measured with Qubit, and their quantity determined with the Kapa Library Quantification kit. Paired-end 2 x 150 bp sequencing of the libraries was performed on an Illumina HiSeq 2500. To increase sequence diversity, about 25-31% phiX was spiked into each library pool. Per the source publication's procedure: The quality-filtered reads were processed with the UMI-based MiGEC pipeline, whose error correction step removed more than 80% of the raw TCR sequences. VDJ genes were aligned to IMGT germline references, and clonotypes were defined by unique CDR3 amino acid sequence plus V-J genes. Clonal expansion, Shannon diversity and CDR3 relatedness (CalcPairwiseDistances, ClusterSamples) were evaluated with VDJtools, and phylogenetic trees were built with CLCbio workbench. A clone was classed as expanded if it had 8 or more unique UMIs, a cutoff based on coefficient-of-variation modelling across technical triplicates. In-frame beta chains were kept once TCRdb had trimmed the public reads at Q25 with fastp and called clones with MiXCR. Each entry merges the rows of one CDR3 protein and shows their most common DNA and genes. It is TCRdb's table, rather than the study itself, that gives the V and J calls and clone size. The sample table holds about 95,000 distinct CDR3 sequences, of which roughly 4% were seen once. Around 6% of the sample goes to the ten largest clones.

What the study reported, not specific to this receptor: TCR clonal expansion was highest in HAM/TSP patients and lowest in MS patients, with MS patients falling below even healthy controls. No identical CDR3 amino acid sequences were found to be shared among expanded clones across subjects, suggesting that TCR-beta repertoires were private in all groups. The MS cluster showed no association with clinical or MRI features, and the authors stated that larger cohorts are needed. In a phylogenetic analysis, the repertoires of 18 out of 34 MS patients fell into a single cluster of related CDR3 sequences, pointing to a possible signature at the repertoire level.

The CDR3, cysteine through phenylalanine, is 13 amino acids long. The retained sequence is limited to the CDR3, 39 bases, with the frame set at the first base. The germline V gene gives CDR1 as MNHEY and CDR2 as SVGAGI. Cut back by 6 bases and 8 bases, the V and J ends lie 11 bases apart. This clonotype was counted ten times or more. This receptor's antigen is unknown. No base quality information exists; no much larger clone differs at one position. Unsorted PBMC libraries were generated from 2 million PBMCs stored in RNAlater at -80 °C until RNA extraction. Multiple sclerosis patients were enrolled in a US clinical protocol under which disease progression was evaluated by magnetic resonance imaging. Peripheral blood was subjected to Ficoll-Hypaque density gradient centrifugation to isolate PBMCs, which were then cryopreserved in liquid nitrogen.

This clonotype was sampled from a woman under 30 with multiple sclerosis. The specimen sequenced was PBMCs. The V and J genes are TRBV6-5 and TRBJ1-6; no D segment can be confidently identified. The DNA sequence is given as TGTGCCAGCAGCGAGGATTATGATTCACCCCTCCACTTT. It translates as CASSEDYDSPLHF.